This T cell receptor beta chain was recorded in a study of metastatic and nonmetastatic thyroid tumors. TCRdb used MiXCR to call clones anew from the PCR reads. The sample yields 22,000 or so clones, approximately 9.9% seen once. This clone was seen repeatedly, ten times or more. Each patient went into thyroid surgery without having received any treatment. Trimming took 2 bases from V and 7 from J, leaving 17 bases between them. Germline CDR1 reads SGHAT; CDR2 reads FQNNGV. The CDR3 has 16 residues. V gene TRBV11-2 combines with J gene TRBJ2-2; either TRBD1 or TRBD2 may supply D (5 bases each). The sample comprised blood. This receptor was obtained from a female donor with papillary thyroid cancer or a benign thyroid nodule (not recorded which). Some clones in this sample may be carry-over from other donors' samples. DNA of the CDR3: TGTGCCAGCAGCTTAAATCTCGGGGCGCATGTCGGGGAGCTGTTTTTT. It translates to CASSLNLGAHVGELFF.